This T cell receptor (beta chain) comes out of a study of blood T cell repertoires in COVID-19. Across the study: The origin of the acute and convalescent COVID-19 samples was the United States, Italy and Spain. Sources were T cells, B-cell-depleted T cells, or PBMCs; the material itself was cDNA or gDNA.

This CDR3 spans 14 amino acids. V lost 0 bases to trimming and J lost 4 bases, with 9 bases between them. Germline V CDR1 and CDR2: MNHEY, SVGEGT. Per the study methods: Amplification with reference gene primers provided the estimates of nucleated cell counts. Measured with immunoSEQ multiplex PCR; TCRdb has only the in-frame clones, and not every one. The V and J calls and clone size are taken from that table; D and trimming were inferred from the DNA. The sample includes about 190,000 clones, about 88% of them seen just once. The rearrangement links TRBV6-2 or TRBV6-3 to TRBJ1-1; no definite D call. What was sequenced was peripheral blood. The receptor was isolated from a woman between 40 and 50 years old who had recovered from COVID-19. As DNA, the CDR3 is TGTGCCAGCAGTTACTCAAGTACAGCCACTGAAGCTTTCTTT. This translates into CASSYSSTATEAFF.